The present T cell receptor (beta chain) was sequenced within a study of blood T cell repertoires in COVID-19. Some clones are missing from TCRdb's copy, which holds only in-frame ones; the method was immunoSEQ multiplex PCR. The sample consists of about 160,000 clones, more than 65% of them appearing once. Per the germline V gene, CDR1 is SQVTM and CDR2 is ANQGSEA. This CDR3 region has 14 residues. The ends were cut back, 3 bases at V and 5 bases at J, with 15 bases in the middle. The sequence came from a woman older than 75 with acute or convalescent COVID-19. The gene calls are TRBV29-1 and TRBJ2-3; D perhaps matches TRBD2 (7 bases). Sequencing was performed on peripheral blood. The CDR3 sequence is CSVDSGGPGDTQYF. CDR3 coding DNA: TGCAGCGTTGACTCGGGGGGCCCAGGAGATACGCAGTATTTT.